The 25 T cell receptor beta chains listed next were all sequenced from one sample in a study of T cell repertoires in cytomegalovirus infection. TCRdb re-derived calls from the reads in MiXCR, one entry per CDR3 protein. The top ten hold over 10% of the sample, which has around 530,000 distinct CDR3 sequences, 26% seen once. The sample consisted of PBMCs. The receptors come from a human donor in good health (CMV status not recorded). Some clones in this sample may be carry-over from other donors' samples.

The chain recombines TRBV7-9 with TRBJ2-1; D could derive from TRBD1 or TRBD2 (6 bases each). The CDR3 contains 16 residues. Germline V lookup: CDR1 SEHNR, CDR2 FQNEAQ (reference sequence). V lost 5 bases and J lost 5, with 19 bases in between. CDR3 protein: CASSPAGHYANNEQFF. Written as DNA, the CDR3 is TGTGCCAGCAGCCCGGCGGGACACTACGCCAACAATGAGCAGTTCTTC.

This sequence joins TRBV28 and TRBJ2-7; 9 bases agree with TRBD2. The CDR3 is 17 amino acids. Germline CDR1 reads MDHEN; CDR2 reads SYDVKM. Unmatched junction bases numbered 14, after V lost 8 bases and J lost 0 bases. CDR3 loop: CASSSPGVSGGSYEQYF. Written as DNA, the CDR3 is TGTGCCAGCTCTTCCCCGGGGGTTAGCGGGGGCTCCTACGAGCAGTACTTC. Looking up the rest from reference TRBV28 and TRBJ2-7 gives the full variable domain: DVKVTQSSRYLVKRTGEKVFLECVQDMDHENMFWYRQDPGLGLRLIYFSYDVKMKEKGDIPEGYSVSREKKERFSLILESASTNQTSMYLCASSSPGVSGGSYEQYFGPGTRLTVT.

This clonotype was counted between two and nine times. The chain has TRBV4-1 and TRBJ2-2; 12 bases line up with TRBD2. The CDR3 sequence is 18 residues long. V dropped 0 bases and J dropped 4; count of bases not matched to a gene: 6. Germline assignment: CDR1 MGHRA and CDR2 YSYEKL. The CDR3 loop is CASSQELAGGSSTGELFF. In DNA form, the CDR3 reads TGCGCCAGCAGCCAAGAGCTAGCGGGAGGGTCGAGCACCGGGGAGCTGTTTTTT.

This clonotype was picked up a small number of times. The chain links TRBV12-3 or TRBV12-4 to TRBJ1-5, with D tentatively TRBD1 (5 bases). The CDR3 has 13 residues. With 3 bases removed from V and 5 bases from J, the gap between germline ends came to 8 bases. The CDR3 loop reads CASSLTEYQPQHF. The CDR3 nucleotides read TGTGCCAGCAGTTTGACAGAGTATCAGCCCCAGCATTTT.

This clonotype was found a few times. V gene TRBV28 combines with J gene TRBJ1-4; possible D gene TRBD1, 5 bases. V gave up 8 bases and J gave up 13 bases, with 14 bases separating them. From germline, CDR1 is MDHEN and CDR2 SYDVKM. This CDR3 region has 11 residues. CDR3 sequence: CASCSGGGLFF. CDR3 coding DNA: TGTGCCAGCTGTTCTGGGGGAGGACTGTTTTTT.

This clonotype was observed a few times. In nucleotides, the CDR3 is TGCGCCAGCAGCCCCGGGACAGGGGGGTCTGAAGCTTTCTTT. Its protein is CASSPGTGGSEAFF. V usage is TRBV5-1 and J usage is TRBJ1-1; the match to TRBD1 covers 11 bases. The germline CDR1 and CDR2 sequences are SGHRS and YFSETQ. The CDR3 consists of 14 residues. Unmatched junction bases numbered 5, after V lost 4 bases and J lost 6 bases.

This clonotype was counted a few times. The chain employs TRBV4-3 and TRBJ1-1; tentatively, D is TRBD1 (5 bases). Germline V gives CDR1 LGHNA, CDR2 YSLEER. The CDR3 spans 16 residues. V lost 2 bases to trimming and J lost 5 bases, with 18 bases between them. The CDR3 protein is CASSQFSRGRETEAFF. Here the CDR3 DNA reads TGCGCCAGCAGCCAATTTAGTAGGGGCCGAGAGACTGAAGCTTTCTTT.

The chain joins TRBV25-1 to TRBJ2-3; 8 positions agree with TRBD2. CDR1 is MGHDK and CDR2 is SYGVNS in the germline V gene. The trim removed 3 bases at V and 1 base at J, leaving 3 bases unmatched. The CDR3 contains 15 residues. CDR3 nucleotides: TGTGCCAGCAGTGATACCGGGGGGGGCACAGATACGCAGTATTTT. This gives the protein CASSDTGGGTDTQYF.

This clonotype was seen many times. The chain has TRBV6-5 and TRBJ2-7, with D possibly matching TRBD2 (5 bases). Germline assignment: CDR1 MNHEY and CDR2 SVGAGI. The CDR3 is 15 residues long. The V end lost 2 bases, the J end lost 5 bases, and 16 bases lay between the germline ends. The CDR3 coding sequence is TGTGCCAGCAGTTACGGACTTCCTCTTCTCCACGAGCAGTACTTC. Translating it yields CASSYGLPLLHEQYF.

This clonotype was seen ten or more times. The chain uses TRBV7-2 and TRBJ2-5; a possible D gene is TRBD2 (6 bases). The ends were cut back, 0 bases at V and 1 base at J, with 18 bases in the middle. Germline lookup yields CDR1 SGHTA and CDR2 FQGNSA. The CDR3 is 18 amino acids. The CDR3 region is CASSLARRVSGFQETQYF. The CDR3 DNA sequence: TGTGCCAGCAGCTTAGCGCGGAGGGTGTCTGGGTTCCAAGAGACCCAGTACTTC.

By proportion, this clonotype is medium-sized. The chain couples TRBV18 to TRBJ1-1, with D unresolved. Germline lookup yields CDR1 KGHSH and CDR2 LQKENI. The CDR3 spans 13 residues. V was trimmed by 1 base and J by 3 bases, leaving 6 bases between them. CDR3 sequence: CASSPRQDTEAFF. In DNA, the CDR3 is TGTGCCAGCTCACCACGGCAGGACACTGAAGCTTTCTTT.

The CDR3 nucleotides are TGTGCCAGTAGTATATACCCAGGGCCCGGGGAGCTGTTTTTT. It codes for CASSIYPGPGELFF. The rearrangement joins TRBV19 to TRBJ2-2, with a tentative D call TRBD1 (5 bases). Between the trimmed V and J ends, which lost 2 bases and 6 bases, there was a span of 10 bases. CDR1 LNHDA and CDR2 SQIVND come from the germline V gene (reference sequence). This CDR3 is 14 amino acids long.

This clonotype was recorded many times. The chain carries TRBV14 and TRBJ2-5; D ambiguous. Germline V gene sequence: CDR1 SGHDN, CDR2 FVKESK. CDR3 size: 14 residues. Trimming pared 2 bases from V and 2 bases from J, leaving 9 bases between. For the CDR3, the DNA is TGTGCCAGCAGCCAAACAAGGGATCAAGAGACCCAGTACTTC. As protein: CASSQTRDQETQYF.

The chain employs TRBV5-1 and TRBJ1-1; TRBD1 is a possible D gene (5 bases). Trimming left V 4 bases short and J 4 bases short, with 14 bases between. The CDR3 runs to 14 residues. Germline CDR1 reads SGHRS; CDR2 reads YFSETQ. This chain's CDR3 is CASSGDVGVTEAFF. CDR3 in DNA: TGCGCCAGCAGCGGGGACGTAGGGGTCACTGAAGCTTTCTTT.

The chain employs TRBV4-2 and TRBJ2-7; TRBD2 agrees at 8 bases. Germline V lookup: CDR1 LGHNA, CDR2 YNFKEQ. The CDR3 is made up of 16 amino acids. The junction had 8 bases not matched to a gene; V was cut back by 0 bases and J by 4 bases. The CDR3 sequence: CASSQDGTSGVYEQYF. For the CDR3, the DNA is TGTGCCAGCAGCCAAGATGGAACTAGCGGAGTTTACGAGCAGTACTTC.

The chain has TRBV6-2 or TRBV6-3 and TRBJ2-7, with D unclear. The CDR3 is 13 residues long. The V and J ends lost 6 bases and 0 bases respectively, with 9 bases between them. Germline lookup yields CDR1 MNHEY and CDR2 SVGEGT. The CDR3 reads CASRTSSSYEQYV. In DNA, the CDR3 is TGTGCCAGCAGGACTTCGAGCTCCTACGAGCAGTACGTC.

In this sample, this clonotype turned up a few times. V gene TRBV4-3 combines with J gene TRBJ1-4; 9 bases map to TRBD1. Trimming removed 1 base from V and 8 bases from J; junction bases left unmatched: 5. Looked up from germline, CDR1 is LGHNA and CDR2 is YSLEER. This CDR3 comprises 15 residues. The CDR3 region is CASSQATGGPEKLFF. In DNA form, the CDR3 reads TGCGCCAGCAGCCAAGCGACAGGGGGACCGGAAAAACTGTTTTTT.

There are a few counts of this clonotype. CDR3 bases: TGTGCCAGCAGTGTGAGGGACCTCTCTTTCGCGGGTGAAGCTTTCTTT. The encoded protein is CASSVRDLSFAGEAFF. The chain employs TRBV2 and TRBJ1-1; D perhaps matches TRBD1 (5 bases). CDR1 and CDR2 from the germline V gene are SNHLY and FYNNEI. V was trimmed by 4 bases and J by 7 bases, leaving 22 bases between them. The CDR3 contains 16 residues.

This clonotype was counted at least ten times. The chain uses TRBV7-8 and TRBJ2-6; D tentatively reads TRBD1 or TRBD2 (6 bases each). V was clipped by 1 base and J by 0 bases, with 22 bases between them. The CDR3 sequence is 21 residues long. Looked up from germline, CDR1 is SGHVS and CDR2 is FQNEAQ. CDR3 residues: CASSLGHLGLGAHSGANVLTF. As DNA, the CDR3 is TGTGCCAGCAGCTTAGGGCATTTGGGACTGGGGGCCCACTCTGGGGCCAACGTCCTGACTTTC.

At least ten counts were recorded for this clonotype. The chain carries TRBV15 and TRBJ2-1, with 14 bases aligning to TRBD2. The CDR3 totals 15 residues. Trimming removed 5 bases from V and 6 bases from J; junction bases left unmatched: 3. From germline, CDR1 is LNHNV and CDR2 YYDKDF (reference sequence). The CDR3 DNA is TGTGCCACCAGCCCCGGGACTAGCGGGAGCAATGAGCAGTTCTTC. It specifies CATSPGTSGSNEQFF.

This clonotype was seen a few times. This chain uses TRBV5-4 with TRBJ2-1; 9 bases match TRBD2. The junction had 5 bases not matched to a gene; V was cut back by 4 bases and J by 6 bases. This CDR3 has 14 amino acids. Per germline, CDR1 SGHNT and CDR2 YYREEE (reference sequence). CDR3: CASSRSGRTNEQFF. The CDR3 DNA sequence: TGTGCCAGCAGCCGGAGCGGGAGGACCAATGAGCAGTTCTTC.

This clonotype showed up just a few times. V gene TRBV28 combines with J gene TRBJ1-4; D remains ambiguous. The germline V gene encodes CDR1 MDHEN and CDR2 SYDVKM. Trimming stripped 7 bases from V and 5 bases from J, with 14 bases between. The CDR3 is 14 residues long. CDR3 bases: TGTGCCAGCAAGAAGGGCCCTTCGAATGAAAAACTGTTTTTT. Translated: CASKKGPSNEKLFF.

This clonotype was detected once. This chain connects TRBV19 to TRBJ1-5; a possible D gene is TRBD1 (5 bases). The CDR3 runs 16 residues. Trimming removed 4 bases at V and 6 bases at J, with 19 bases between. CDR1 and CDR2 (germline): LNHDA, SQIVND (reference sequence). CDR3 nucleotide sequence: TGTGCCAGTAGTAATATCAGGGTCGGTGACAGTCAGCCCCAGCATTTT. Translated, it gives CASSNIRVGDSQPQHF. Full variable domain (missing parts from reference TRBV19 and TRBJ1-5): DGGITQSPKYLFRKEGQNVTLSCEQNLNHDAMYWYRQDPGQGLRLIYYSQIVNDFQKGDIAEGYSVSREKKESFPLTVTSAQKNPTAFYLCASSNIRVGDSQPQHFGDGTRLSIL.

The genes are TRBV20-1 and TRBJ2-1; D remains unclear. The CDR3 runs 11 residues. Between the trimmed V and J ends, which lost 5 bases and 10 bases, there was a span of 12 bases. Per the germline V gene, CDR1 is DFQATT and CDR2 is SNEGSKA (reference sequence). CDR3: CSAGANPEQFF. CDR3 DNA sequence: TGCAGTGCTGGAGCCAACCCGGAGCAGTTCTTC.

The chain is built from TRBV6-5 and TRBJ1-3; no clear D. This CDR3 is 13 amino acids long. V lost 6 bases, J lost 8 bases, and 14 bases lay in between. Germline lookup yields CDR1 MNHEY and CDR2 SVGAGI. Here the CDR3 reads CASRLNLLDTIYF. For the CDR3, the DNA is TGTGCCAGCAGATTAAACCTCTTAGACACCATATATTTT.